A selection of T cell receptor beta chains follows, all from one sample in a study of CD8+ T cells in alopecia areata. Data came from immunoSEQ multiplex PCR; TCRdb stores just in-frame clones and leaves some out. The table includes around 200,000 clones, around 60% detected once. The sample consisted of CD4+ T cells sorted from blood, taken at week 4, from a patient treated with tofacitinib. The receptors here all came from a human donor with alopecia areata. Both conserved end residues are part of each CDR3. A D gene is named only where the DNA matches it firmly. Only some rows state a clone size, as once, few, many or a class for expanded clones.

size | J | D | V | DNA | CDR3
- | TRBJ2-3 | - | TRBV18 | TGTGCCAGCTCACCAACCCGACTAGTTTTCCCCGAGGATACGCAGTATTTT | CASSPTRLVFPEDTQYF
- | TRBJ2-7 | - | TRBV18 | TGTGCCAGCTCACCAGGTAGCGGGCAGTACTTC | CASSPGSGQYF
- | TRBJ1-2 | TRBD1 | TRBV28 | TGTGCCAGCAGTTTGGGGGACAGGGTGCAAGGCTACACCTTC | CASSLGDRVQGYTF
- | TRBJ1-5 | - | TRBV30 | TGTGCCTGGAGTGAAGTTCGGGGGGGCAATCAGCCCCAGCATTTT | CAWSEVRGGNQPQHF
- | TRBJ2-5 | TRBD1 | TRBV28 | TGTGCCAGCAGTCGGCGGACAGGGGGCAGAGAGACCCAGTACTTC | CASSRRTGGRETQYF
- | TRBJ1-1 | - | TRBV6-1 | TGTGCCAGCAGTGAAGGGACGGTGAACACTGAAGCTTTCTTT | CASSEGTVNTEAFF
few | TRBJ2-6 | TRBD1 | TRBV30 | TGTGCCTGGAGTGGCCAGGGGGCTACTGGGGCCAACGTCCTGACTTTC | CAWSGQGATGANVLTF
- | TRBJ1-5 | - | TRBV7-2 | TGTGCCAGCAGCCCAGAGTTCAATCAGCCCCAGCATTTT | CASSPEFNQPQHF
- | TRBJ2-5 | - | TRBV11-2 | TGTGCCAGCAGCTTAGCCTCGCAGAGGGAGACCCAGTACTTC | CASSLASQRETQYF
- | TRBJ1-1 | - | TRBV15 | TGTGCCACCAGCGCCCATGGCATGAACACTGAAGCTTTCTTT | CATSAHGMNTEAFF
- | TRBJ1-2 | - | TRBV25-1 | TGTGCCAGCAGTGGCTACACCTTC | CASSGYTF
- | TRBJ2-1 | - | TRBV29-1 | TGCAGCGTTGAAGAAATGGGCAATGAGCAGTTCTTC | CSVEEMGNEQFF
few | TRBJ1-4 | TRBD1 | TRBV30 | TGTGCCTGGAGTTACGACAGGGGGCCAACTAATGAAAAACTGTTTTTT | CAWSYDRGPTNEKLFF
- | TRBJ1-5 | - | TRBV15 | TGTGCCACCAGCCCAGACAGTCATAGTCAGCCCCAGCATTTT | CATSPDSHSQPQHF
few | TRBJ2-3 | TRBD1 | TRBV7-2 | TGTGCCAGCAGCGCCCGACAGGGAGTTACGCAGTATTTT | CASSARQGVTQYF
- | TRBJ2-5 | - | TRBV11-2 | TGTGCCAGCAGCTTACGCGCAGCACAAGAGACCCAGTACTTC | CASSLRAAQETQYF
once | TRBJ2-5 | - | TRBV11-1 | TGTGCCAGCAGGGTGTCAGGACTTGTCGGAGAGACCCAGTACTTC | CASRVSGLVGETQYF
- | TRBJ2-5 | - | TRBV4-2 | TGTGCCAGCAGCCAAGCGGAGGGGGGAGAGACCCAGTACTTC | CASSQAEGGETQYF
- | TRBJ2-3 | TRBD2 | TRBV7-2 | TGTGCCAGCAAACGGGGGGGCACAGATACGCAGTATTTT | CASKRGGTDTQYF
- | TRBJ1-1 | - | TRBV5-4 | TGTGCCAGCAGCTTCCCGGGACAGAACACTGAAGCTTTCTTT | CASSFPGQNTEAFF
- | TRBJ1-2 | - | TRBV6-6 | TGTGCCAGCACCCCGGGGCAGTATGGCTACACCTTC | CASTPGQYGYTF
- | TRBJ1-1 | - | TRBV7-2 | TGTGCCAGCAGCTTTGGGCGGACAGTCCCCACTGAAGCTTTCTTT | CASSFGRTVPTEAFF
- | TRBJ2-7 | TRBD2 | TRBV18 | TGTGCCAGCTCACCACCCCTAGCGGGCAACTACGAGCAGTACTTC | CASSPPLAGNYEQYF
few | TRBJ2-5 | - | TRBV2 | TGTGCCAGCAGCCGTGGCGTCGGCCAAGAGACCCAGTACTTC | CASSRGVGQETQYF
- | TRBJ2-2 | - | TRBV5-1 | TGCGCCAGCAGCTTGGAACCGCAGGACAACACCGGGGAGCTGTTTTTT | CASSLEPQDNTGELFF
few | TRBJ1-1 | - | TRBV11-2 | TGTGCCAGCAGCTTAGAACTTGACATGTTCTTT | CASSLELDMFF
once | TRBJ1-1 | TRBD1 | TRBV18 | TGTGCCAGCTCAAGGGACAGGGGGAACACTGAAGCTTTCTTT | CASSRDRGNTEAFF
- | TRBJ2-7 | - | TRBV5-1 | TGCGCCAGCAGAGCCCCGGGTGGCTCCTACGAGCAGTACTTC | CASRAPGGSYEQYF
few | TRBJ2-7 | TRBD2 | TRBV5-1 | TGCGCCAGCAGCCTAAGTAGCGGGAGGGCCAACGAGCAGTACTTC | CASSLSSGRANEQYF
- | TRBJ2-7 | - | TRBV15 | TGTGCCACCAGCAGAGACTGGGGGGCCGAATCTCTTCGGTACTTC | CATSRDWGAESLRYF
- | TRBJ1-1 | - | TRBV6-5 | TGTGCCACTGTGTTGAACACTGAAGCTTTCTTT | CATVLNTEAFF
few | TRBJ2-7 | - | TRBV18 | TGTGCCAGCTCACGGGGACAAGCAGCCCACGAGCAGTACTTC | CASSRGQAAHEQYF
- | TRBJ2-3 | - | TRBV29-1 | TGCAGCGTTGAAATCCCGGGGGATACGCAGTATTTT | CSVEIPGDTQYF
- | TRBJ1-1 | - | TRBV7-2 | TGTGCCAGCAGCCCAGACGGACAGCAGAACACTGAAGCTTTCTTT | CASSPDGQQNTEAFF
- | TRBJ1-5 | - | TRBV21-1 | TGTGCCAGCAGCAAAGGACAACGCAATCAGCCCCAGCATTTT | CASSKGQRNQPQHF
- | TRBJ1-1 | TRBD1 | TRBV29-1 | TGCAGCGTTGATAACAGGGGGACTGAAGCTTTCTTT | CSVDNRGTEAFF
- | TRBJ2-1 | TRBD1 | TRBV19 | TGTGCCAGTACCTCAAGGGGCGGACAGGGAAGCGCGGATGAGCAGTTCTTC | CASTSRGGQGSADEQFF
- | TRBJ1-2 | - | TRBV10-3 | TGTGCCATCAGTGAGTCTGCCTACTATGGCTACACCTTC | CAISESAYYGYTF
- | TRBJ1-1 | - | TRBV7-9 | TGTGCCAGCAGCTTAGGGCCGGATGAAGCTTTCTTT | CASSLGPDEAFF
once | TRBJ1-5 | - | TRBV29-1 | TGCAGTGCTTCGGTTAGCGGGGGCAGCAATCAGCCCCAGCATTTT | CSASVSGGSNQPQHF
few | TRBJ2-1 | TRBD2 | TRBV10-3 | TGTGCCATCACCCGCGGCGGGGGTAACAATGAGCAGTTCTTC | CAITRGGGNNEQFF
- | TRBJ2-4 | TRBD2 | TRBV30 | TGTGCCTGGAGCTTGGCGGGAGCGGATGGAGCCAAAAACATTCAGTACTTC | CAWSLAGADGAKNIQYF
- | TRBJ2-2 | TRBD1 | TRBV29-1 | TGCAGCGGCGGACAGGGGGGACGGATCGGGGAGCTGTTTTTT | CSGGQGGRIGELFF
few | TRBJ1-5 | TRBD1 | TRBV13 | TGTGCCAGCAGTTACGACAGGGGACGACCCCAGCATTTT | CASSYDRGRPQHF
- | TRBJ2-5 | - | TRBV29-1 | TGCAGCGTTGAAGATCGGGCGCGAGAGACCCAGTACTTC | CSVEDRARETQYF
- | TRBJ2-1 | TRBD2 | TRBV19 | TGTGCCAGTAGCGGATACGGACTAGCGGGTATGGATGAGCAGTTCTTC | CASSGYGLAGMDEQFF
few | TRBJ2-3 | TRBD1 | TRBV30 | TGTGCCTGGAGTGTAACAGGGGGCATGGATACGCAGTATTTT | CAWSVTGGMDTQYF
- | TRBJ2-5 | - | TRBV7-2 | TGTGCCAGCAGCCCCCGACCCGGTTGGGGGACCCAGTACTTC | CASSPRPGWGTQYF
- | TRBJ2-5 | - | TRBV29-1 | TGCAGCGCACTCAGGGATTTTGAGACCCAGTACTTC | CSALRDFETQYF
- | TRBJ2-7 | TRBD2 | TRBV11-2 | TGTGCCAGCAGCTCCAGGACTAGCGGGACCTTAGGCGAGCAGTACTTC | CASSSRTSGTLGEQYF
- | TRBJ2-1 | - | TRBV6-5 | TGTGCCAGCAGTTACAGCGGACAGAGCTCCTACAATGAGCAGTTCTTC | CASSYSGQSSYNEQFF
- | TRBJ2-1 | TRBD2 | TRBV5-4 | TGTGCCAGCAGACTAGCGGGAGGGTCCTTCTACAATGAGCAGTTCTTC | CASRLAGGSFYNEQFF
- | TRBJ2-4 | - | TRBV7-8 | TGTGCCAGCAGCTCTTCAGGCAAAAACATTCAGTACTTC | CASSSSGKNIQYF